These 5 T cell receptor beta chains originate from one sample sequenced in a study of cytomegalovirus exposure and HLA in healthy donors. The PCR used 60 Vbeta and 13 Jbeta primers. Only in-frame clones appear in the TCRdb table, and some are missing; sequencing was by immunoSEQ multiplex PCR. The sample holds over 150,000 clones, more than 80% seen once. The specimen sequenced was PBMCs. The receptors were gathered from a male donor in good health and CMV-seronegative.

The V call is TRBV5-4, the J call TRBJ1-1; TRBD1 matches at 9 bases. CDR1 and CDR2 (germline): SGHNT, YYREEE (reference sequence). V lost 0 bases and J lost 3; bases outside the gene matches: 3. This CDR3 is built from 15 residues. The CDR3 spells CASSLATGGDTEAFF. The CDR3 nucleotides read TGTGCCAGCAGCTTGGCCACAGGGGGCGACACTGAAGCTTTCTTT.

V and J are TRBV6-1 and TRBJ1-2, with a weak D call TRBD1 (5 bases). Trimming left V 6 bases short and J 4 bases short, with 12 bases between. Germline V CDR1 and CDR2: MNHNS, SASEGT. The CDR3 is made up of 13 amino acids. The CDR3 nucleotides are TGTGCCAGCAGGCCAGACAGCCTCTATGGCTACACCTTC. It specifies CASRPDSLYGYTF.

This chain uses TRBV5-4 with TRBJ1-1, with a weak D call TRBD1 (6 bases). The CDR3 consists of 14 residues. Trimming stripped 7 bases from V and 0 bases from J, with 13 bases between. Germline CDR1 and CDR2: SGHNT and YYREEE (reference sequence). DNA for the CDR3: TGTGCCAGCGGCCGACAGGACGTGAACACTGAAGCTTTCTTT. This gives the protein CASGRQDVNTEAFF.

The chain is built from TRBV4-1 and TRBJ2-3, with D perhaps TRBD1 (5 bases). The germline CDR1 and CDR2 sequences are MGHRA and YSYEKL. The germline V and J ends were trimmed by 0 bases and 4 bases, with 20 bases remaining between them. The CDR3 totals 18 residues. CDR3 in DNA: TGCGCCAGCAGCCAAGACCCCCAGGGATCCACCCTCGCAGATACGCAGTATTTT. It codes for CASSQDPQGSTLADTQYF.

This clone came up once. The chain couples TRBV7-9 to TRBJ2-7; 7 nucleotides agree with TRBD1. This CDR3 is built from 16 residues. Per the germline V gene, CDR1 is SEHNR and CDR2 is FQNEAQ (reference sequence). The J segment lost 2 bases and the V segment lost 3 bases, leaving 10 bases of the junction unmatched. The CDR3 DNA is TGTGCCAGCAGCTTCCTAGACAGGGACCCTACCTACGAGCAGTACTTC. It specifies CASSFLDRDPTYEQYF.